The clone carrying this T cell receptor (beta chain) was seen only once. Donors were grouped by their self-reported clinical history. Donors of Cohort 3 who recovered were those that had two negative PCRs, clearance, or symptom resolution. Deletions cut 8 bases from V and 7 bases from J, with 19 bases between. This CDR3 contains 13 residues. Germline values: CDR1 SGDLS, CDR2 YYNGEE. In the authors' workflow: Amplification from reference gene primers served as the basis for estimated nucleated cell counts. Profiled with immunoSEQ multiplex PCR; TCRdb holds only in-frame clones, not every one. From that table come the V and J calls and clone size; the DNA was used to work out D and trimming. The sample records over 150,000 clones, about nine tenths being singletons. This sample was included in a study of blood T cell repertoires in COVID-19.

Sequenced: PBMCs or T cells enriched from blood (not recorded which). This TCR was sampled from a woman in her twenties or thirties who had recovered from COVID-19. The genes are TRBV9 and TRBJ2-7, with D perhaps matching TRBD1 (6 bases). As DNA, the CDR3 is TGTGCCAGTACTAAGGCAGGGGCTGGAGAGCAGTACTTC. The encoded protein is CASTKAGAGEQYF. Full variable domain (rest looked up from reference TRBV9 and TRBJ2-7): DSGVTQTPKHLITATGQRVTLRCSPRSGDLSVYWYQQSLDQGLQFLIQYYNGEERAKGNILERFSAQQFPDLHSELNLSSLELGDSALYFCASTKAGAGEQYFGPGTRLTVT.